What follows are 10 T cell receptor beta chains derived from one specimen sequenced in a study of cytomegalovirus exposure and HLA in healthy donors. 60 Vbeta and 13 Jbeta primers were used in PCR. Assay used: immunoSEQ multiplex PCR; TCRdb lists only in-frame clones, some missing. The sample shows tens of thousands of clones, roughly 84% of them seen only once. Sequenced input: PBMCs. All receptors come from a young woman in good health and CMV-seronegative.

A remark on this clone: A junction boundary mismatches the germline segment, possibly from a read error. The sample carries other DNA sequences with the same CDR3. CDR3 in amino acids: CASSVTGSSGNTIYF. DNA of the CDR3: TGTGCCAGCAGCGTTACAGGGAGCTCTGGAAACACCATATACTTT. The chain employs TRBV9 and TRBJ1-3; weak D call: TRBD1 (6 bases). Germline values: CDR1 SGDLS, CDR2 YYNGEE. The CDR3 is 15 residues long.

This clone was picked up a small number of times. The genes are TRBV19 and TRBJ1-1; TRBD1 matches 7 bases. V shed 9 bases, J shed 12 bases, and the junction held 10 bases outside the gene matches. CDR3 length: 11 amino acids. Germline V gene lookup returns CDR1 LNHDA and CDR2 SQIVND (reference sequence). CDR3 region: CASKSTGWSFF. In DNA, the CDR3 is TGTGCCAGCAAATCGACAGGGTGGTCTTTCTTT.

The chain's CDR3 is CASSHIPRAYNEQFF. DNA of the CDR3: TGTGCCAGCAGCCACATCCCGAGAGCTTACAATGAGCAGTTCTTC. The rearrangement joins TRBV14 to TRBJ2-1; D is ambiguous. V lost 3 bases to trimming and J lost 4 bases, with 13 bases between them. CDR1 SGHDN and CDR2 FVKESK come from the germline V gene. The CDR3 runs to 15 residues.

Comments on this clone: The identical CDR3 is also encoded by other nucleotide sequences in the sample. The rearrangement links TRBV7-3 to TRBJ2-1, with TRBD2 as a possible D gene (5 bases). V was shortened by 4 bases and J by 10 bases, with 26 bases between the two germline ends. CDR3 length: 17 amino acids. CDR1 is SGHTA and CDR2 is FQGTGA in the germline V gene. The CDR3, as DNA: TGTGCCAGCAGCTCCCCCGGTAGCGTAAGTGCTAAGGAGGAGCAGTTCTTC. Translating gives CASSSPGSVSAKEEQFF.

The chain uses TRBV7-2 and TRBJ1-5; TRBD1 agrees at 9 bases. The CDR3 consists of 16 residues. The junction had 4 bases not matched to a gene; V was cut back by 3 bases and J by 1 base. The germline V gene has CDR1 SGHTA and CDR2 FQGNSA. CDR3 in DNA: TGTGCCAGCAGCTTTACAGGGGGCGCGAGCAATCAGCCCCAGCATTTT. It encodes CASSFTGGASNQPQHF. Full variable domain (remainder filled in from reference TRBV7-2 and TRBJ1-5): GAGVSQSPSNKVTEKGKDVELRCDPISGHTALYWYRQSLGQGLEFLIYFQGNSAPDKSGLPSDRFSAERTGGSVSTLTIQRTQQEDSAVYLCASSFTGGASNQPQHFGDGTRLSIL.

This clone was recorded a few times. The chain employs TRBV19 and TRBJ2-3; 8 bases are a match to TRBD1. The CDR3 is 13 residues long. From germline, CDR1 is LNHDA and CDR2 SQIVND (reference sequence). CDR3 DNA sequence: TGTGCGGCTGGGACAGGATGGACAGATACGCAGTATTTT. Translating it yields CAAGTGWTDTQYF.

The chain links TRBV28 to TRBJ1-1, with 9 nucleotides matching TRBD1. The CDR3 contains 14 residues. CDR1 is MDHEN and CDR2 is SYDVKM in the germline V gene. J was trimmed by 5 bases and V by 6 bases; bases with no gene match: 7. The CDR3 DNA reads as TGTGCCAGCAGGGGACAGGGACGAGGGACTGAAGCTTTCTTT. This translates into CASRGQGRGTEAFF.

The chain recombines TRBV7-2 with TRBJ1-1; possibly TRBD1 for D (6 bases). Trimming cost V 1 base and J 11 bases, with 11 bases left between them. CDR1 is SGHTA and CDR2 is FQGNSA in the germline V gene. CDR3 length: 12 residues. CDR3 residues: CASSLGRGSAFF. DNA for the CDR3: TGTGCCAGCAGCTTAGGCAGGGGCTCGGCTTTCTTT. The variable domain in full, completed from reference TRBV7-2 and TRBJ1-1, reads GAGVSQSPSNKVTEKGKDVELRCDPISGHTALYWYRQSLGQGLEFLIYFQGNSAPDKSGLPSDRFSAERTGGSVSTLTIQRTQQEDSAVYLCASSLGRGSAFFGQGTRLTVV.

The genes are TRBV18 and TRBJ2-7; 7 bases match TRBD2. The germline V gene has CDR1 KGHSH and CDR2 LQKENI. V shed 6 bases and J 0 bases; nucleotides not matched to a gene: 5. The CDR3 extends over 14 amino acids. CDR3 nucleotide sequence: TGTGCCAGCTCTACAGGCGGGAGCTCCTACGAGCAGTACTTC. Encoded protein: CASSTGGSSYEQYF.

The chain carries TRBV9 and TRBJ2-3, with 7 bases fitting TRBD1. Germline V gives CDR1 SGDLS, CDR2 YYNGEE. The CDR3 runs to 16 residues. V shed 0 bases and J 4 bases; nucleotides not matched to a gene: 8. This CDR3 is CASSVGTGGGPDTQYF. The CDR3 DNA is TGTGCCAGCAGCGTAGGGACAGGAGGAGGTCCAGATACGCAGTATTTT.